A selection of T cell receptor beta chains follows, all from one sample in a study of OX40 agonist ivuxolimab in advanced cancers. TCRdb keeps only in-frame clones here, not all; method: immunoSEQ multiplex PCR. This table has about 35,000 clones, 80% to 95% appearing once. Material: CD4+ or CD8+ T cells sorted from blood, obtained in a trial of the OX40 agonist ivuxolimab. These receptors originate from an adult with an advanced solid tumor such as melanoma, head and neck, liver or kidney cancer. CDR3s include the opening cysteine and the closing phenylalanine or tryptophan. The D gene is left open where the match is weak. A row's size may be missing; if present it is once, few, many or a size class.

CDR3 protein: CASSPIAGLSPDTQYF
CDR3 DNA: TGTGCCAGCAGCCCGATAGCGGGGTTGTCCCCAGATACGCAGTATTTT
D gene: TRBD2
clone size: .
J gene: TRBJ2-3
V gene: TRBV5-6

CDR3 protein: CASSIRGERFEQYF
CDR3 DNA: TGTGCCAGTAGTATTCGCGGGGAGCGGTTCGAGCAGTACTTC
D gene: .
clone size: .
J gene: TRBJ2-7
V gene: TRBV19

CDR3 protein: CASSVGGLSGANVLTF
CDR3 DNA: TGTGCCAGCAGCGTAGGGGGCCTCTCTGGGGCCAACGTCCTGACTTTC
D gene: .
clone size: .
J gene: TRBJ2-6
V gene: TRBV9

CDR3 protein: CASGGLTPSQQYF
CDR3 DNA: TGCGCCAGCGGGGGACTCACCCCAAGCCAGCAGTACTTC
D gene: .
clone size: once
J gene: TRBJ2-7
V gene: TRBV10-2

CDR3 protein: CASSPPGGEQYF
CDR3 DNA: TGTGCCAGCAGCCCCCCGGGGGGAGAGCAGTACTTC
D gene: TRBD2
clone size: .
J gene: TRBJ2-7
V gene: TRBV7-9

CDR3 protein: CASSFMEASGTTSTDTQYF
CDR3 DNA: TGTGCCAGCAGCTTTATGGAGGCCAGCGGTACTACTAGCACAGATACGCAGTATTTT
D gene: .
clone size: .
J gene: TRBJ2-3
V gene: TRBV5-6

CDR3 protein: CASRTDRSWEQPQHF
CDR3 DNA: TGTGCCAGCAGAACAGACAGGAGTTGGGAACAGCCCCAGCATTTT
D gene: .
clone size: once
J gene: TRBJ1-5
V gene: TRBV28

CDR3 protein: CASSQDGTSGSVEQFF
CDR3 DNA: TGCGCCAGCAGCCAAGACGGGACTAGCGGGAGCGTGGAGCAGTTCTTC
D gene: TRBD2
clone size: .
J gene: TRBJ2-1
V gene: TRBV4-3

CDR3 protein: CASSIWDGSQGQFF
CDR3 DNA: TGTGCCAGCAGCATTTGGGACGGTTCCCAGGGGCAGTTCTTC
D gene: .
clone size: .
J gene: TRBJ2-1
V gene: TRBV9

CDR3 protein: CASSPPPGATLLAKNIQYF
CDR3 DNA: TGTGCCAGCAGCCCCCCCCCGGGGGCGACCCTACTAGCCAAAAACATTCAGTACTTC
D gene: .
clone size: .
J gene: TRBJ2-4
V gene: TRBV7-8

CDR3 protein: CAIRGSSYNEQFF
CDR3 DNA: TGTGCCATCCGGGGGAGCTCCTACAATGAGCAGTTCTTC
D gene: .
clone size: .
J gene: TRBJ2-1
V gene: TRBV6-5

CDR3 protein: CASSPDWGYEQYF
CDR3 DNA: TGTGCCAGCAGCCCCGACTGGGGATACGAGCAGTACTTC
D gene: .
clone size: .
J gene: TRBJ2-7
V gene: TRBV25-1

CDR3 protein: CASSFPGSPTDTQYF
CDR3 DNA: TGTGCCAGCAGTTTCCCGGGCAGTCCCACAGATACGCAGTATTTT
D gene: .
clone size: .
J gene: TRBJ2-3
V gene: TRBV27

CDR3 protein: CASSFTGGLETQYF
CDR3 DNA: TGTGCCAGCAGTTTCACGGGGGGGTTGGAGACCCAGTACTTC
D gene: TRBD2
clone size: .
J gene: TRBJ2-5
V gene: TRBV28

CDR3 protein: CASSERRGVQETQYF
CDR3 DNA: TGTGCCAGCAGTGAACGGAGAGGGGTCCAAGAGACCCAGTACTTC
D gene: .
clone size: .
J gene: TRBJ2-5
V gene: TRBV7-9

CDR3 protein: CASSFYSTVGDEKLFF
CDR3 DNA: TGTGCCAGCAGCTTTTACTCGACAGTTGGGGATGAAAAACTGTTTTTT
D gene: .
clone size: .
J gene: TRBJ1-4
V gene: TRBV11-2

CDR3 protein: CASSQGQGAGTGELFF
CDR3 DNA: TGCGCCAGCAGCCAAGGACAGGGGGCTGGTACCGGGGAGCTGTTTTTT
D gene: TRBD1
clone size: .
J gene: TRBJ2-2
V gene: TRBV4-1

CDR3 protein: CASSRDSEQFF
CDR3 DNA: TGTGCCAGCAGCCGAGATAGTGAGCAGTTCTTC
D gene: .
clone size: .
J gene: TRBJ2-1
V gene: TRBV6-1

CDR3 protein: CASSYPGGSAYEQYF
CDR3 DNA: TGTGCCAGCAGCTACCCCGGGGGTAGCGCGTACGAGCAGTACTTC
D gene: .
clone size: few
J gene: TRBJ2-7
V gene: TRBV28

CDR3 protein: CASSGRTSGTSTDTQYF
CDR3 DNA: TGTGCCAGCAGCGGGCGGACTAGCGGGACCTCCACAGATACGCAGTATTTT
D gene: TRBD2
clone size: .
J gene: TRBJ2-3
V gene: TRBV9

CDR3 protein: CASSLTGYEQYF
CDR3 DNA: TGTGCCAGCAGTTTGACCGGTTACGAGCAGTACTTC
D gene: .
clone size: .
J gene: TRBJ2-7
V gene: TRBV28

CDR3 protein: CASSPFSGLVGQNEQYF
CDR3 DNA: TGCGCCAGCAGCCCCTTCAGCGGGCTTGTAGGTCAAAACGAGCAGTACTTC
D gene: .
clone size: once
J gene: TRBJ2-7
V gene: TRBV4-1

CDR3 protein: CASRAGKSYEQYF
CDR3 DNA: TGTGCCAGCAGGGCAGGGAAATCCTACGAGCAGTACTTC
D gene: .
clone size: .
J gene: TRBJ2-7
V gene: TRBV28

CDR3 protein: CASLYRAVGELFF
CDR3 DNA: TGTGCCAGCCTTTACAGGGCGGTCGGGGAGCTGTTTTTT
D gene: .
clone size: .
J gene: TRBJ2-2
V gene: TRBV2

CDR3 protein: CASSLSGTVNYGYTF
CDR3 DNA: TGTGCCAGCAGCTTGTCCGGGACAGTGAACTATGGCTACACCTTC
D gene: TRBD1
clone size: .
J gene: TRBJ1-2
V gene: TRBV7-9

CDR3 protein: CASSMSGRTNEQFF
CDR3 DNA: TGTGCCAGTAGTATGAGCGGGAGGACCAATGAGCAGTTCTTC
D gene: TRBD2
clone size: .
J gene: TRBJ2-1
V gene: TRBV19

CDR3 protein: CASSYGGTEAFF
CDR3 DNA: TGTGCCAGCAGTTATGGGGGAACTGAAGCTTTCTTT
D gene: .
clone size: .
J gene: TRBJ1-1
V gene: TRBV6-5

CDR3 protein: CASSPGQGGNEQFF
CDR3 DNA: TGTGCCAGCAGCCCAGGACAGGGTGGCAATGAGCAGTTCTTC
D gene: TRBD1
clone size: .
J gene: TRBJ2-1
V gene: TRBV11-2

CDR3 protein: CASSIVKGGILFF
CDR3 DNA: TGTGCCAGTAGTATAGTTAAGGGAGGTATCCTGTTTTTT
D gene: .
clone size: .
J gene: TRBJ1-4
V gene: TRBV19

CDR3 protein: CASSLLVAGGRETQYF
CDR3 DNA: TGTGCCAGCAGTTTATTGGTAGCGGGAGGGCGAGAGACCCAGTACTTC
D gene: TRBD2
clone size: .
J gene: TRBJ2-5
V gene: TRBV28

CDR3 protein: CASSKEGGVRCGSNYEQYF
CDR3 DNA: TGTGCCAGCAGCAAAGAAGGGGGGGTTCGGTGCGGGAGTAACTACGAGCAGTACTTC
D gene: .
clone size: .
J gene: TRBJ2-7
V gene: TRBV21-1

CDR3 protein: CASSVESVPYNEQFF
CDR3 DNA: TGTGCCAGCAGCGTAGAAAGCGTTCCCTACAATGAGCAGTTCTTC
D gene: .
clone size: once
J gene: TRBJ2-1
V gene: TRBV9

CDR3 protein: CASSLSEDIGWGNTGELFF
CDR3 DNA: TGTGCCAGCAGTTTAAGCGAAGATATTGGGTGGGGGAACACCGGGGAGCTGTTTTTT
D gene: .
clone size: .
J gene: TRBJ2-2
V gene: TRBV27

CDR3 protein: CASSLGQSTEAFF
CDR3 DNA: TGTGCCAGCAGCCTGGGACAGTCCACTGAAGCTTTCTTT
D gene: TRBD1
clone size: .
J gene: TRBJ1-1
V gene: TRBV11-2

CDR3 protein: CASSYSHEQYF
CDR3 DNA: TGTGCCAGCAGTTATAGCCACGAGCAGTACTTC
D gene: .
clone size: once
J gene: TRBJ2-7
V gene: TRBV6-1

CDR3 protein: CASRLAGGAIGNEQFF
CDR3 DNA: TGTGCCAGCAGACTAGCGGGAGGGGCCATCGGGAATGAGCAGTTCTTC
D gene: TRBD2
clone size: .
J gene: TRBJ2-1
V gene: TRBV27

CDR3 protein: CASSSRAYPGANVLTF
CDR3 DNA: TGTGCCAGCAGCTCACGGGCCTATCCTGGGGCCAACGTCCTGACTTTC
D gene: .
clone size: .
J gene: TRBJ2-6
V gene: TRBV7-9

CDR3 protein: CASSLIRGSYEQYF
CDR3 DNA: TGTGCCAGCAGTTTAATCCGGGGCTCCTACGAGCAGTACTTC
D gene: .
clone size: .
J gene: TRBJ2-7
V gene: TRBV28

CDR3 protein: CASSRRPPLAGVGNEQFF
CDR3 DNA: TGCGCCAGCAGCCGCCGCCCCCCCCTAGCGGGAGTGGGAAATGAGCAGTTCTTC
D gene: TRBD2
clone size: .
J gene: TRBJ2-1
V gene: TRBV4-1

CDR3 protein: CASSLNRGPSGNTIYF
CDR3 DNA: TGTGCCAGCAGCTTAAACAGGGGCCCCTCTGGAAACACCATATATTTT
D gene: TRBD1
clone size: .
J gene: TRBJ1-3
V gene: TRBV11-3

CDR3 protein: CASSFGPSTEAFF
CDR3 DNA: TGTGCCAGCAGTTTCGGCCCGAGCACTGAAGCTTTCTTT
D gene: .
clone size: .
J gene: TRBJ1-1
V gene: TRBV27

CDR3 protein: CASSLGTSVEQYF
CDR3 DNA: TGTGCCAGCAGCTTGGGGACGTCGGTCGAGCAGTACTTC
D gene: .
clone size: .
J gene: TRBJ2-7
V gene: TRBV5-8

CDR3 protein: CASSYPGGEQFF
CDR3 DNA: TGTGCCAGCAGTTACCCTGGGGGTGAGCAGTTCTTC
D gene: .
clone size: .
J gene: TRBJ2-1
V gene: TRBV6-6

CDR3 protein: CASSLAEEGNEQFF
CDR3 DNA: TGTGCCAGCAGCCTCGCAGAGGAAGGTAATGAGCAGTTCTTC
D gene: .
clone size: .
J gene: TRBJ2-1
V gene: TRBV13

CDR3 protein: CASSLDGSGANVLTF
CDR3 DNA: TGTGCCAGCAGCTTAGACGGTTCTGGGGCCAACGTCCTGACTTTC
D gene: .
clone size: .
J gene: TRBJ2-6
V gene: TRBV11-2

CDR3 protein: CASSFVGYNEQFF
CDR3 DNA: TGTGCCAGCAGCTTCGTGGGTTACAATGAGCAGTTCTTC
D gene: .
clone size: .
J gene: TRBJ2-1
V gene: TRBV5-6

CDR3 protein: CASSYRAGELFF
CDR3 DNA: TGTGCCAGCAGTTATAGGGCCGGGGAGCTGTTTTTT
D gene: .
clone size: .
J gene: TRBJ2-2
V gene: TRBV6-5

CDR3 protein: CASSSSGGREQYF
CDR3 DNA: TGTGCCAGCAGTTCTAGCGGGGGGAGGGAGCAGTACTTC
D gene: TRBD2
clone size: .
J gene: TRBJ2-7
V gene: TRBV27

CDR3 protein: CASRPGPGGTGELFF
CDR3 DNA: TGTGCCAGTAGGCCGGGTCCGGGAGGCACCGGGGAGCTGTTTTTT
D gene: TRBD2
clone size: .
J gene: TRBJ2-2
V gene: TRBV19

CDR3 protein: CASRDRGYEQYF
CDR3 DNA: TGTGCCAGCAGGGACAGGGGTTACGAGCAGTACTTC
D gene: TRBD1
clone size: .
J gene: TRBJ2-7
V gene: TRBV6-1

CDR3 protein: CASSPGTRTTDTQYF
CDR3 DNA: TGTGCCAGCAGCCCAGGGACTAGGACTACAGATACGCAGTATTTT
D gene: TRBD2
clone size: .
J gene: TRBJ2-3
V gene: TRBV7-3

CDR3 protein: CASSPTAPGYEQYF
CDR3 DNA: TGCGCCAGCAGTCCGACAGCCCCAGGCTACGAGCAGTACTTC
D gene: .
clone size: .
J gene: TRBJ2-7
V gene: TRBV4-1

CDR3 protein: CASSQDPLAGVEQYF
CDR3 DNA: TGCGCCAGCAGCCAAGATCCCCTAGCGGGAGTCGAGCAGTACTTC
D gene: TRBD2
clone size: .
J gene: TRBJ2-7
V gene: TRBV4-3

CDR3 protein: CASSLTGGSYEQYF
CDR3 DNA: TGTGCCAGCAGCCTGACAGGGGGCTCCTACGAGCAGTACTTC
D gene: TRBD1
clone size: .
J gene: TRBJ2-7
V gene: TRBV28

CDR3 protein: CATSRGGQGSYNEQFF
CDR3 DNA: TGTGCCACCAGCAGAGGTGGACAGGGGTCCTACAATGAGCAGTTCTTC
D gene: TRBD1
clone size: once
J gene: TRBJ2-1
V gene: TRBV15

CDR3 protein: CASQGRAYNEQFF
CDR3 DNA: TGTGCCAGCCAGGGACGCGCCTACAATGAGCAGTTCTTC
D gene: .
clone size: .
J gene: TRBJ2-1
V gene: TRBV9